This T cell receptor (beta chain) appears in the sequencing data of a study (dated by TCRdb to between 2015 and 2016). The CDR3 runs 15 amino acids, cysteine and phenylalanine included. Only CDR3 DNA is held: 45 bases, read in frame from base 1. The CDR1 and CDR2 encoded by the germline V gene are SGDLS and YYNGEE. The germline V end is reduced by 4 bases and the J end by 8 bases; junction bases left unmatched: 5. Libraries were made using RT-PCR. Sequencing used an Illumina MiSeq. TCRdb reanalyzed the raw reads on its own, using fastp at Q25 for trimming and MiXCR for clone calling, and kept in-frame beta chains. All rows with the same CDR3 protein become a single entry with the most common DNA and genes. A total of about 680,000 distinct CDR3 sequences appear in this sample, around 14% of them only once. Of the sample, 3.6% falls within the top ten clones. This clonotype was observed at least ten times. It has no known antigen specificity. No base quality information exists; no much larger clone differs at one position.

This TCR came from a female donor in good health, serving as a healthy control. The rearrangement combines TRBV9 with TRBJ2-1; TRBD2 fits 14 bases in the junction. The specimen was memory CD4+ T cells from blood. The DNA is TGTGCCAGCAGCCCGGGACTAGCGGGAGTAGATGAGCAGTTCTTC. Translated, this is CASSPGLAGVDEQFF.